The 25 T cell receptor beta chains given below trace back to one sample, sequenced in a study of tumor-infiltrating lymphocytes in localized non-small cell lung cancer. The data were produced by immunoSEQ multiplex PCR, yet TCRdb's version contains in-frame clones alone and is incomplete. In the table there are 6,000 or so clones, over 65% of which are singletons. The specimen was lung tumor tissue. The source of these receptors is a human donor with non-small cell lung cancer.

CDR3 sequence: CASSLGLAGKTQYF. In DNA form, the CDR3 reads TGCGCCAGCAGCTTGGGACTAGCGGGAAAGACGCAGTATTTT. This sequence joins TRBV5-1 and TRBJ2-3; 11 nucleotides line up with TRBD2. V trimming: 0 bases; J trimming: 9 bases; junction bases outside the gene matches: 3. The germline CDR1 and CDR2 sequences are SGHRS and YFSETQ. The CDR3 contains 14 residues.

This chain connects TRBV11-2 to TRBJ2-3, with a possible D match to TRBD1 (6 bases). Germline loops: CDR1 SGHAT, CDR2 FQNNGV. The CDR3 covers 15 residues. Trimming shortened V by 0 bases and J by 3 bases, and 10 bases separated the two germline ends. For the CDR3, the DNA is TGTGCCAGCAGCTTAGAGGGTCAGGGGACAGATACGCAGTATTTT. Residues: CASSLEGQGTDTQYF.

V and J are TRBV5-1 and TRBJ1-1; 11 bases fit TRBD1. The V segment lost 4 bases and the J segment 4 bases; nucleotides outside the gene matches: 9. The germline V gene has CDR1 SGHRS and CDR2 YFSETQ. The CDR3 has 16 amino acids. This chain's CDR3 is CASSHTGQGAGTEAFF. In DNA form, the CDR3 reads TGCGCCAGCAGCCATACCGGACAGGGGGCGGGCACTGAAGCTTTCTTT. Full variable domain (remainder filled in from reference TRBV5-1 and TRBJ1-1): KAGVTQTPRYLIKTRGQQVTLSCSPISGHRSVSWYQQTPGQGLQFLFEYFSETQRNKGNFPGRFSGRQFSNSRSEMNVSTLELGDSALYLCASSHTGQGAGTEAFFGQGTRLTVV.

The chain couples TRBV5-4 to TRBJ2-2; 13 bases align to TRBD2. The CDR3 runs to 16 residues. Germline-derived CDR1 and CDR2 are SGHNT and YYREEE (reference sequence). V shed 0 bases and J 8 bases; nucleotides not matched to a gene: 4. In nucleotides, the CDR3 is TGTGCCAGCAGCTTGGATCCGACTAGCGGGAGGGGGGAGCTGTTTTTT. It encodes CASSLDPTSGRGELFF.

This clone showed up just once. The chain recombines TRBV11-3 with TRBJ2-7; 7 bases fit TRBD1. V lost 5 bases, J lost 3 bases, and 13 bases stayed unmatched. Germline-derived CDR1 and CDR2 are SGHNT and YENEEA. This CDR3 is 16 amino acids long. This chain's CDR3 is CASSPRGPNDYYEQYF. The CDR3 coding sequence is TGTGCCAGCAGCCCTAGGGGGCCTAACGACTACTACGAGCAGTACTTC.

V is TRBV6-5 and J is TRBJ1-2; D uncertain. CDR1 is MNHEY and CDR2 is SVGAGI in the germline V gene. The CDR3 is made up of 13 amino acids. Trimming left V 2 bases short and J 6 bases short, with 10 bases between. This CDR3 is CASSYGSDHGYTF. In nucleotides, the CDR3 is TGTGCCAGCAGTTACGGGTCAGACCATGGCTACACCTTC.

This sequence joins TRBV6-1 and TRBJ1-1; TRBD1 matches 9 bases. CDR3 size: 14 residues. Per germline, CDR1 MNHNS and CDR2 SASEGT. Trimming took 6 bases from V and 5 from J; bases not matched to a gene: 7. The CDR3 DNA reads TGTGCCAGCAGGCAGACAGGGGGAGGAACTGAAGCTTTCTTT. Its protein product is CASRQTGGGTEAFF.

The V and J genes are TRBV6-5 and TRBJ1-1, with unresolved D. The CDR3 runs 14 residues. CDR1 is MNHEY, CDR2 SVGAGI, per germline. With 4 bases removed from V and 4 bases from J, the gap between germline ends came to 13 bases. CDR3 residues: CASSSVPPLTEAFF. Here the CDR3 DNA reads TGTGCCAGCAGTTCTGTGCCCCCCCTCACTGAAGCTTTCTTT.

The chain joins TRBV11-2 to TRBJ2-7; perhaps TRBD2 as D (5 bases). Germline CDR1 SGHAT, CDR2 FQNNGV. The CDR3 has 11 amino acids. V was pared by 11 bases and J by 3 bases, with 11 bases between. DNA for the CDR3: TGTGCCGCAGGACGGGGCTACGAGCAGTACTTC. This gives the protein CAAGRGYEQYF.

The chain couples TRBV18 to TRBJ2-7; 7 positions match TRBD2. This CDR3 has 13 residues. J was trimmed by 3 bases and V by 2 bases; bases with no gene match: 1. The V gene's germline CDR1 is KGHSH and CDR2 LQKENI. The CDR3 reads CASSPGRDYEQYF. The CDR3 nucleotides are TGTGCCAGCTCACCAGGGAGGGACTACGAGCAGTACTTC.

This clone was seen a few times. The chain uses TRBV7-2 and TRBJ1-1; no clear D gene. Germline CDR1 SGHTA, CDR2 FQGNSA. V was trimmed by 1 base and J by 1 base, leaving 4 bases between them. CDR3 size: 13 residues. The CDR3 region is CASSLGQNTEAFF. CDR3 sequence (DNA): TGTGCCAGCAGCTTAGGGCAGAACACTGAAGCTTTCTTT.

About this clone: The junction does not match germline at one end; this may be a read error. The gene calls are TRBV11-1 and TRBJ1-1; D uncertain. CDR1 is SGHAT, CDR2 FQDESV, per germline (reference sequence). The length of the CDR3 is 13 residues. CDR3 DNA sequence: TGTGCCAGCAGCCTAGCGGTTGGCACTGAAGCTTTCTTT. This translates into CASSLAVGTEAFF.

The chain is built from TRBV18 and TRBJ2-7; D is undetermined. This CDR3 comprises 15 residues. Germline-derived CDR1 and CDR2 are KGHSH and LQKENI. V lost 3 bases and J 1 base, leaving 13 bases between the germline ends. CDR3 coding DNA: TGTGCCAGCTCACCCCTCATTTCGGTTTCCTACGAGCAGTACTTC. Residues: CASSPLISVSYEQYF. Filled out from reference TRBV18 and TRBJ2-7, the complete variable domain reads NAGVMQNPRHLVRRRGQEARLRCSPMKGHSHVYWYRQLPEEGLKFMVYLQKENIIDESGMPKERFSAEFPKEGPSILRIQQVVRGDSAAYFCASSPLISVSYEQYFGPGTRLTVT.

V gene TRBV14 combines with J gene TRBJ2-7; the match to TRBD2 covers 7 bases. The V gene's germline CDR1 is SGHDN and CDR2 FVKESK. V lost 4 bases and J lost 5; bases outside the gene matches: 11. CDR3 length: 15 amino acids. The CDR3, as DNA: TGTGCCAGCAGCCTCTTTTTGGGGGAGGGCGACGAGCAGTACTTC. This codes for CASSLFLGEGDEQYF.

CDR3 protein: CASSLSMLSYEQYF. The CDR3 nucleotides read TGTGCCAGCAGTTTATCAATGCTCTCCTACGAGCAGTACTTC. The V call is TRBV28, the J call TRBJ2-7, with no clear D. Germline lookup yields CDR1 MDHEN and CDR2 SYDVKM. Trimming took 1 base from V and 0 from J, leaving 7 bases between them. This CDR3 has 14 amino acids.

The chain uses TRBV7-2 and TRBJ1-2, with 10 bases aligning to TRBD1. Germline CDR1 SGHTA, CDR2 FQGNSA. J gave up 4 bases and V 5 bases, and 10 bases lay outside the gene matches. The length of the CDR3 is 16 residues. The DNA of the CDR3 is TGTGCCAGCAGCCCGGGCGCGGGACAGGGGACCTATGGCTACACCTTC. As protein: CASSPGAGQGTYGYTF.

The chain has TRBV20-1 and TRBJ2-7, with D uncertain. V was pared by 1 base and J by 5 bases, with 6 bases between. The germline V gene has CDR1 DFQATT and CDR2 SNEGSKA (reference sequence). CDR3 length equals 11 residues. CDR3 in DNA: TGCAGTGCTAGAGGGGCCAACGAGCAGTACTTC. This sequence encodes CSARGANEQYF.

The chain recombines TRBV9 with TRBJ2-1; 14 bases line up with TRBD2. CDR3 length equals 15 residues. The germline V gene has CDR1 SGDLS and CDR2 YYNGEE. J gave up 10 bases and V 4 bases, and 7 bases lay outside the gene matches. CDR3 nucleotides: TGTGCCAGCAGCCCAAGACTAGCGGGGGGGCTCGAGCAGTTCTTC. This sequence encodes CASSPRLAGGLEQFF.

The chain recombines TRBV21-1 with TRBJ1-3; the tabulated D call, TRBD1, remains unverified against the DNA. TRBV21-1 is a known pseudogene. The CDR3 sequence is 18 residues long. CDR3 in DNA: TGTGCCAGCAGCACCACAGGGGCTAACTTGGTGTGGGGAAACACCATATATTTT. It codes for CASSTTGANLVWGNTIYF.

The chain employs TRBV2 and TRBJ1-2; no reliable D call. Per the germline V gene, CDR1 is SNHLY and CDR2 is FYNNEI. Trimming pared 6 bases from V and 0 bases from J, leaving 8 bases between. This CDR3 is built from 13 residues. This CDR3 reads CASRSGTNYGYTF. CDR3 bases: TGTGCCAGCAGATCGGGTACTAACTATGGCTACACCTTC.

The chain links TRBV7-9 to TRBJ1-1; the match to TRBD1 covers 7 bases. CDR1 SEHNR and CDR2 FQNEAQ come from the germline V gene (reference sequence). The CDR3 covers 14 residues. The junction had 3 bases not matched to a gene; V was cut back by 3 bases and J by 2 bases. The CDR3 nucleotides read TGTGCCAGCAGCTTGGGGACAGTCAACACTGAAGCTTTCTTT. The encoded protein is CASSLGTVNTEAFF. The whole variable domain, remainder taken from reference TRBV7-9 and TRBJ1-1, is DTGVSQNPRHKITKRGQNVTFRCDPISEHNRLYWYRQTLGQGPEFLTYFQNEAQLEKSRLLSDRFSAERPKGSFSTLEIQRTEQGDSAMYLCASSLGTVNTEAFFGQGTRLTVV.

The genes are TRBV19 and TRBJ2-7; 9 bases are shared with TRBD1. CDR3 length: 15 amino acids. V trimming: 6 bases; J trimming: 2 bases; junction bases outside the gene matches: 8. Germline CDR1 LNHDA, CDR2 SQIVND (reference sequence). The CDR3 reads CASSPGTGPAYEQYF. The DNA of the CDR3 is TGTGCCAGTAGCCCCGGGACAGGGCCTGCCTACGAGCAGTACTTC. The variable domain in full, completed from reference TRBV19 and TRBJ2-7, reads DGGITQSPKYLFRKEGQNVTLSCEQNLNHDAMYWYRQDPGQGLRLIYYSQIVNDFQKGDIAEGYSVSREKKESFPLTVTSAQKNPTAFYLCASSPGTGPAYEQYFGPGTRLTVT.

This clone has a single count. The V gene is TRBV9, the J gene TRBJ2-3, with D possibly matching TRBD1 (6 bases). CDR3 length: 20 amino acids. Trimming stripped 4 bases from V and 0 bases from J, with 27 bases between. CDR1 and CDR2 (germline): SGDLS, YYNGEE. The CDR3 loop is CASSLPRTARTVKSTDTQYF. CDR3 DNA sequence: TGTGCCAGCAGCCTACCCCGGACAGCGCGGACCGTAAAGAGCACAGATACGCAGTATTTT.

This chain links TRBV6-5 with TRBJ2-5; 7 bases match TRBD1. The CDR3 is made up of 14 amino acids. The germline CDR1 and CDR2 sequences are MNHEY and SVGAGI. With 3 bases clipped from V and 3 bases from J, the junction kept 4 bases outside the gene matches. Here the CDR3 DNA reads TGTGCCAGCAGTTATGCCGGGACAGAAGAGACCCAGTACTTC. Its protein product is CASSYAGTEETQYF.

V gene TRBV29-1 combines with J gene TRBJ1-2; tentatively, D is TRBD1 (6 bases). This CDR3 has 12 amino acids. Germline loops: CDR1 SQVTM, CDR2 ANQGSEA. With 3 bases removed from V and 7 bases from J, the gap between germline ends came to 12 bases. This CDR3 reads CSVDGGRGGYTF. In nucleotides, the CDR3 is TGCAGCGTTGACGGGGGGCGAGGTGGCTACACCTTC.